This TCR beta chain is drawn from a study of blood T cell repertoires in COVID-19 (dated by TCRdb to about 2020). Regarding the research as a whole: Samples from collaborators originated in the United States, Italy and Spain and spanned both the acute and convalescent phases of COVID-19. The prospective study material was composed of cDNA or gDNA derived from T cells, B-cell-depleted T cells, or PBMCs. The dataset comprised deeply sampled blood TCRbeta repertoires from subjects exposed to, actively infected with, or recovered from COVID-19. The repertoires were released in a freely available public database meant as a resource for research on the immune response to SARS-CoV-2. Samples were obtained from the ongoing ImmuneRACE study (first 160 participants) and from about 1,300 subjects provided by 6 global collaborators. Nearly every sample came with metadata listing a de-identified subject ID, COVID-19 status, age in years and sex. Where available, HLA class I and class II types were obtained from metadata supplied by the sample provider rather than from assay-based typing. General findings and caveats noted by the study authors: How much clinical and demographic metadata was included differed by source and by participant, and the metadata was provided uncurated.

The immunoSEQ Assay, a bias-controlled multiplex PCR, was used to amplify TCRbeta CDR3 regions from genomic DNA. In the original analysis: The number of nucleated cells in each sample was estimated from the amplification of reference gene primers within the assay. To quantify the absolute abundance of each unique TCRbeta CDR3 rearrangement, sequence reads were collapsed and filtered. For each sample, productive Simpson clonality was calculated as the square root of Simpson's diversity index over productive rearrangements. Entries here come from immuneACCESS through TCRdb and include only in-frame sequences with V and J called. Some clones fail to appear in such tables; in the studies checked, an unresolved V gene covers under half of the shortfall, and the cause of the remainder is unknown. The D gene and trimming were derived from the DNA, and the V and J assignments and clone size from that table. This sample is represented by about 240,000 clones; about 90% of them were singletons. Around 0.83% of the sample lies in the top ten.

One collaborating source in Seattle enrolled patients while the patients were actively infected and followed the patients over time throughout the course of disease. Whole blood was collected in K2EDTA tubes by collaborating institutions according to the institutions' own protocols. For TCRbeta analysis, collaborators shipped samples as frozen whole blood, isolated PBMCs, or DNA extracted from either of those sample types. This clone has only one observation. The antigen it binds to is not known. Base qualities were left out, and no much larger clone turns up one base away. V is shortened by 1 base, J by 5 bases, and the region joining them spans 9 bases. The CDR3 goes from the cysteine to the phenylalanine over 13 residues. Kept here is only the CDR3 DNA, which spans 39 bases and is read in frame from base 1. CDR1 and CDR2, looked up from the germline V gene, are SGHTA and FQGTGA.

Sequencing was performed on peripheral blood. The receptor was isolated from a man under 40 with COVID-19, enrolled during active disease. The rearrangement joined TRBV7-3 to TRBJ2-7; the D gene assignment is ambiguous. The bases read TGTGCCAGCAGCTTAAATCAGGAAGACGAGCAGTACTTC. Translation gives CASSLNQEDEQYF.